The 4 T cell receptor beta chains below come from one sample, sequenced in a study of cytomegalovirus exposure and HLA in healthy donors (dated by TCRdb to 2016 to 2017). Library preparation employed the immunoSEQ multiplex PCR assay. For the multiplex PCR, a mixture combining 60 forward primers for TCR Vbeta segments and 13 reverse primers for TCR Jbeta segments was used. TCRdb obtained this table from immuneACCESS and retained in-frame rearrangements with V and J assigned. These tables miss some clones; where compared with another copy, unresolved V genes account for less than half of the shortfall, and the remainder is unexplained. Across this sample there are some 56,000 clones, with around three fifths seen only once. The ten largest make up roughly 12% of the sample. Sequenced: PBMCs. The receptor set was obtained from a human donor in good health.

The chain employs TRBV23-1 and TRBJ2-7, with TRBD1 matching 9 bases. TRBV23-1 is assigned to the ORF class and has an uncertain function. The J segment lost 2 bases and the V segment lost 3 bases, leaving 8 bases of the junction unmatched. The CDR3 runs 16 residues. The DNA of the CDR3 is TGCGCCAGCAGTCACGGGGGACAGGGAATCCCCTACGAGCAGTACTTC. It yields the protein CASSHGGQGIPYEQYF.

The rearrangement joins TRBV7-2 to TRBJ2-7, with D hard to call. With 3 bases removed from V and 6 bases from J, the gap between germline ends came to 9 bases. Germline assignment: CDR1 SGHTA and CDR2 FQGNSA. The CDR3 loop spans 12 amino acids. The CDR3 sequence is CASSFGILEQYF. In nucleotides, the CDR3 is TGTGCCAGCAGCTTCGGTATCCTCGAGCAGTACTTC.

V usage is TRBV5-6 and J usage is TRBJ1-4; possibly TRBD1 for D (6 bases). Deletions cut 4 bases from V and 7 bases from J, with 14 bases between. Germline CDR1 SGHDT, CDR2 YYEEEE. The CDR3 is 14 residues long. CDR3: CASSRRGAGEKLFF. Here the CDR3 DNA reads TGTGCCAGCAGCCGGCGGGGGGCCGGTGAAAAACTGTTTTTT.

A few counts support this clone. CDR3 nucleotides: TGTGCCAGTTCCACAGGGTTGGCTACGGAGCAGTACTTC. Protein product: CASSTGLATEQYF. This chain connects TRBV6-5 to TRBJ2-7, with D possibly TRBD1 on 6 matching bases. V lost 9 bases to trimming and J lost 7 bases, with 19 bases between them. Looked up from germline, CDR1 is MNHEY and CDR2 is SVGAGI. This CDR3 contains 13 residues.